Here is one TCR beta chain with its context. Its antigen is not identified. Breast cancer patients provided tissue from their axillary draining lymph nodes. The length of the CDR3 is 16 residues. V lost 4 bases and J 6 bases, leaving 21 bases between the germline ends. Germline lookup yields CDR1 MNHEY and CDR2 SVGAGI. The sample originates from a study of breast tumors, draining lymph nodes, adjacent tissues. Findings of the study overall: Data fit most tumor T cells coming from lymph node, expanding in tumor. Tumor repertoires ranked between lymph nodes and nontumor tissue in diversity, with V and J gene preferences.

From the multiplex PCR reads, TCRdb called clonotypes with MiXCR, one entry per CDR3 protein. This sample has some 170,000 distinct CDR3 sequences, with approximately 33% found just once. Sequenced input: axillary lymph node tissue. The chain uses TRBV6-5 and TRBJ1-2; D is uncertain. The TCR was taken from a female donor with breast cancer. Some clones in this sample may be carry-over from other donors' samples. The CDR3 coding sequence is TGTGCCAGCAGTTTACCCTGGACGGTTGGGAGAGATGGCTACACCTTC. Protein: CASSLPWTVGRDGYTF.